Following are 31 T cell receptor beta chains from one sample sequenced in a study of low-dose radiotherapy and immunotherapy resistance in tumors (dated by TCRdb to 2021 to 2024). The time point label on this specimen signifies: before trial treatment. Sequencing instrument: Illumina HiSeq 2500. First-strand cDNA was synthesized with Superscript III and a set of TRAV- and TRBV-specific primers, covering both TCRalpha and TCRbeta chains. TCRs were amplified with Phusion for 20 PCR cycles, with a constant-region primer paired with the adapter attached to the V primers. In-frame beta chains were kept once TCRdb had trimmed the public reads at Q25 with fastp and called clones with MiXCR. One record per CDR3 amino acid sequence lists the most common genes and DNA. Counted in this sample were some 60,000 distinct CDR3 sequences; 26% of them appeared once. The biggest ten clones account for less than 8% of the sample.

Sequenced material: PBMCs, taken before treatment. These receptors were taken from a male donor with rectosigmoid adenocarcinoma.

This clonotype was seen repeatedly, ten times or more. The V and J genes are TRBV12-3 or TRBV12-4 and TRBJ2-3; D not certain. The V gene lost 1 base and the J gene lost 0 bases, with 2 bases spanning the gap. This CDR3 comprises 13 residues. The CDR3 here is CASSLVSTDTQYF. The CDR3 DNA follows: TGTGCCAGCAGTTTAGTCAGCACAGATACGCAGTATTTT.

The CDR3 reads CASMATAETQYF. The DNA for the CDR3 is TGTGCCAGCATGGCGACAGCAGAGACCCAGTACTTC. The J gene is TRBJ2-5, the V gene TRBV2, with D tentatively TRBD1 (5 bases). The CDR3 consists of 12 residues. Deletions cut 7 bases from V and 4 bases from J, with 10 bases between. Germline CDR1 and CDR2: SNHLY and FYNNEI.

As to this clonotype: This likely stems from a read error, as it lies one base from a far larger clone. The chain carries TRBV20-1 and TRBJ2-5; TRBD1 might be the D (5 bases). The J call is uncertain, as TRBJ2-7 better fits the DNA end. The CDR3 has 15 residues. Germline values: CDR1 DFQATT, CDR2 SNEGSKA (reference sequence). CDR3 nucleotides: TGCAGTGCTAGAAGCAGGGTCCTATTGAGCCACGAGCAGTACTTC. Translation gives CSARSRVLLSHEQYF.

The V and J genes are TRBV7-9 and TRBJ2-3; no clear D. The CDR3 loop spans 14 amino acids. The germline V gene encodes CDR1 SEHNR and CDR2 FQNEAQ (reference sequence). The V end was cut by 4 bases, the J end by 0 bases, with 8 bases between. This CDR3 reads CASSWTGSTDTQYF. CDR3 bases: TGTGCCAGCAGCTGGACGGGTAGCACAGATACGCAGTATTTT.

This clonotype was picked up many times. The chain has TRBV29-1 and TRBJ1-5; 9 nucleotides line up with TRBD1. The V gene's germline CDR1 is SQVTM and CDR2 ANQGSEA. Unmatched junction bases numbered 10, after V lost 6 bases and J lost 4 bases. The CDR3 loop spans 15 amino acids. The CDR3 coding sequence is TGCAGCGTGGCCCAGGCCGGGACAGGGAATCAGCCCCAGCATTTT. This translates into CSVAQAGTGNQPQHF.

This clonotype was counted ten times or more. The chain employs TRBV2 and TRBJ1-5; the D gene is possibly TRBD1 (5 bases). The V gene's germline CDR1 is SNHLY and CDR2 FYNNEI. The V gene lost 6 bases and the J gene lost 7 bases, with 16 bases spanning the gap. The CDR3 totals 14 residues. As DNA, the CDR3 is TGTGCCAGCAGGTCCGACCCCCGGGACCAGCCCCAGCATTTT. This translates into CASRSDPRDQPQHF.

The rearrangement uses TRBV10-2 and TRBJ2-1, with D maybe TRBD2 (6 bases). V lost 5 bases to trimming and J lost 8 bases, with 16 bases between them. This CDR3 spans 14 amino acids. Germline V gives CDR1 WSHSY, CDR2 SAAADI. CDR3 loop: CASSPGLPRDEQFF. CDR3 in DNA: TGCGCCAGCAGTCCGGGACTCCCTCGCGATGAGCAGTTCTTC.

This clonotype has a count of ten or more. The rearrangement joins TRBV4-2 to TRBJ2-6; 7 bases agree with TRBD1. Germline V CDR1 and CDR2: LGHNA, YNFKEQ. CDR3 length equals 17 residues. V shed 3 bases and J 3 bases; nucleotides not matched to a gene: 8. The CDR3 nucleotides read TGTGCCAGCAGCCAGACGATACAGGGGTATGGGGCCAACGTCCTGACTTTC. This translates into CASSQTIQGYGANVLTF.

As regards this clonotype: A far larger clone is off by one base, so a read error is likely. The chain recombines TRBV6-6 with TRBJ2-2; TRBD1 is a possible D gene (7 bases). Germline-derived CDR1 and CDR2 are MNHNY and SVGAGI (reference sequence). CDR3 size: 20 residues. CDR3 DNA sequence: TGTGCCAGCAGTTACTCGACAGGGCCGCGGACGATACGGAACACCGGGGGGCTGTTTTTT. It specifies CASSYSTGPRTIRNTGGLFF.

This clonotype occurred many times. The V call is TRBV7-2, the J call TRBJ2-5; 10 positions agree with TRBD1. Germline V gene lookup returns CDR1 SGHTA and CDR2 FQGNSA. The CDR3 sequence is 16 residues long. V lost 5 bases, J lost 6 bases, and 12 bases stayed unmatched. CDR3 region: CASSAGPGTGVKTQYF. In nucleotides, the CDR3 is TGTGCCAGCAGCGCAGGACCCGGGACAGGGGTGAAGACCCAGTACTTC. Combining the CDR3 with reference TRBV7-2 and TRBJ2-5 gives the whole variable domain GAGVSQSPSNKVTEKGKDVELRCDPISGHTALYWYRQSLGQGLEFLIYFQGNSAPDKSGLPSDRFSAERTGGSVSTLTIQRTQQEDSAVYLCASSAGPGTGVKTQYFGPGTRLLVL.

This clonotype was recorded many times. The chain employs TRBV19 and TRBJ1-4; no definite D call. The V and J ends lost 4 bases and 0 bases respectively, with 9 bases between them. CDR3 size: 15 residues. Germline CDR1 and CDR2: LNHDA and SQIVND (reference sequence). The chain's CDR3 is CASSNVGTTNEKLFF. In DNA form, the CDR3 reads TGTGCCAGTAGTAACGTCGGGACAACTAATGAAAAACTGTTTTTT. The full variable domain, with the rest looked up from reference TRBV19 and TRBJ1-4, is DGGITQSPKYLFRKEGQNVTLSCEQNLNHDAMYWYRQDPGQGLRLIYYSQIVNDFQKGDIAEGYSVSREKKESFPLTVTSAQKNPTAFYLCASSNVGTTNEKLFFGSGTQLSVL.

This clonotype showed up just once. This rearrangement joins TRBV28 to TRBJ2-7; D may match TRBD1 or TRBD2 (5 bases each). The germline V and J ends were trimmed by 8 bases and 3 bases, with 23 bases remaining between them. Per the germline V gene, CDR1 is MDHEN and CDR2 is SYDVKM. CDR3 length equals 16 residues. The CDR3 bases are TGTGCCAGCGTCAAACCCGGGACCCCCAAGGGCTACGAGCAGTACTTC. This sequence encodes CASVKPGTPKGYEQYF.

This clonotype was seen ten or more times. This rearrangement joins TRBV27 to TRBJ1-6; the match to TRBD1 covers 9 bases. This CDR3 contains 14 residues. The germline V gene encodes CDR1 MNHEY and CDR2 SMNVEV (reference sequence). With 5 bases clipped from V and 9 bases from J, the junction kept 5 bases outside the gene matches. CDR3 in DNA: TGTGCCAGCAGTACAGGGACAGGGTTTTCACCCCTCCACTTT. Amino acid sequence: CASSTGTGFSPLHF.

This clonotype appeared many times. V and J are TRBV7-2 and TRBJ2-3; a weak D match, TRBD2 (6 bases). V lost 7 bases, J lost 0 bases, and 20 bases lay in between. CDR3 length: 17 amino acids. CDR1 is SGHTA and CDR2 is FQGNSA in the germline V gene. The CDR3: CASTFYTGGMSTDTQYF. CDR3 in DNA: TGTGCCAGCACCTTCTACACGGGCGGGATGAGCACAGATACGCAGTATTTT.

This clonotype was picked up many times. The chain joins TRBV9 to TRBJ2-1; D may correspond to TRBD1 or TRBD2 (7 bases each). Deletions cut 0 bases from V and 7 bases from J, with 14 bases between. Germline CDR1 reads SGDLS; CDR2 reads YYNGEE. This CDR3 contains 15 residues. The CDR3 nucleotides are TGTGCCAGCAGCGTAGGGCAGGGGGGGGATAATGAGCAGTTCTTC. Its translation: CASSVGQGGDNEQFF.

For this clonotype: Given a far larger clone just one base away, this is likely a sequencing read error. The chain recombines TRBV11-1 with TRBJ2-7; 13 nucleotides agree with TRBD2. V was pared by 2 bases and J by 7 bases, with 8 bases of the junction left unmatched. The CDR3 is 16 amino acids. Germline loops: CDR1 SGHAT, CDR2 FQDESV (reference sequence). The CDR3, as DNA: TGTGCCAGCAGCTTACTCGGGACTAGCGGGAACAATGAGCAGTACTTC. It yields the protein CASSLLGTSGNNEQYF.

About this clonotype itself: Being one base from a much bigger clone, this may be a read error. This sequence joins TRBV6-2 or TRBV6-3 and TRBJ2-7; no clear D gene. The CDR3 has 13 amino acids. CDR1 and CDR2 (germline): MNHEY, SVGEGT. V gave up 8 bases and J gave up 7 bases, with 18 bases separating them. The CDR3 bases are TGTGCCAGCGGAAATGGGAACAGCAATGAGCAGTACTTC. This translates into CASGNGNSNEQYF.

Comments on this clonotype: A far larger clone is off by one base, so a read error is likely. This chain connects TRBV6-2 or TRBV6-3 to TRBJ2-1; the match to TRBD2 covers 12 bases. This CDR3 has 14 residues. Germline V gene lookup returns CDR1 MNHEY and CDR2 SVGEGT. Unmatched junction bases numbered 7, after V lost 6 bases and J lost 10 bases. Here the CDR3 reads CASSRLAGVYEQFF. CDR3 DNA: TGTGCCAGCAGCCGACTAGCGGGAGTCTACGAGCAGTTCTTC.

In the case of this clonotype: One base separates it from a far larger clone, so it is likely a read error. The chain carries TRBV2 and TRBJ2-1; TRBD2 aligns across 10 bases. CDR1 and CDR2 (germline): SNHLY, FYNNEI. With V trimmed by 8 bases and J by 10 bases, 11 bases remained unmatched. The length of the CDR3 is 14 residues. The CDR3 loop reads CASRGLAVPYEQFF. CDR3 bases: TGTGCCAGCCGAGGACTAGCGGTGCCCTACGAGCAGTTCTTC.

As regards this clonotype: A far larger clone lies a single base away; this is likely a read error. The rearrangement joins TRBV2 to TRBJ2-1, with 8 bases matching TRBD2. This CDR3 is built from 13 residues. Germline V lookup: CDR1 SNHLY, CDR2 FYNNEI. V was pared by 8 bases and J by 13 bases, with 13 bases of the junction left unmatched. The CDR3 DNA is TGTGCCAGCCTTAGCGGGGCAGCAGAGACCCAGTTCTTC. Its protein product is CASLSGAAETQFF. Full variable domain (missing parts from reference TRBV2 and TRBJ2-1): EPEVTQTPSHQVTQMGQEVILRCVPISNHLYFYWYRQILGQKVEFLVSFYNNEISEKSEIFDDQFSVERPDGSNFTLKIRSTKLEDSAMYFCASLSGAAETQFFGPGTRLTVL.

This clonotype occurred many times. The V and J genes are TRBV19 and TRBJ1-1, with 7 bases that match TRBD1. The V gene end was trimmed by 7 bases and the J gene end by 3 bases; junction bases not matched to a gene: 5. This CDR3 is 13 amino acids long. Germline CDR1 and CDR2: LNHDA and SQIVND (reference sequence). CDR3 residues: CASKGQPYTEAFF. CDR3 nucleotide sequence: TGTGCCAGTAAGGGACAGCCATACACTGAAGCTTTCTTT. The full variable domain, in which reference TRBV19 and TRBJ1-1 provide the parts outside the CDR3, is DGGITQSPKYLFRKEGQNVTLSCEQNLNHDAMYWYRQDPGQGLRLIYYSQIVNDFQKGDIAEGYSVSREKKESFPLTVTSAQKNPTAFYLCASKGQPYTEAFFGQGTRLTVV.

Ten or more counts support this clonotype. This CDR3 is CSVATGSPSYEQYF. CDR3 nucleotides: TGCAGCGTTGCCACAGGGTCCCCATCCTACGAGCAGTACTTC. The chain couples TRBV29-1 to TRBJ2-7; D might be TRBD1 (6 bases). From germline, CDR1 is SQVTM and CDR2 ANQGSEA. Trimming left V 4 bases short and J 1 base short, with 14 bases between. This CDR3 is built from 14 residues.

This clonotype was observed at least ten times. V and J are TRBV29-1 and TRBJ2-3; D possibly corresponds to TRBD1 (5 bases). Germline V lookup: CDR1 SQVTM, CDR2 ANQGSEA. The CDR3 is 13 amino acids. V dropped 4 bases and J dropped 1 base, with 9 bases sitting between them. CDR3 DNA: TGCAGCGTTGTCGGCAGGGGCACAGATACGCAGTATTTT. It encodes CSVVGRGTDTQYF.

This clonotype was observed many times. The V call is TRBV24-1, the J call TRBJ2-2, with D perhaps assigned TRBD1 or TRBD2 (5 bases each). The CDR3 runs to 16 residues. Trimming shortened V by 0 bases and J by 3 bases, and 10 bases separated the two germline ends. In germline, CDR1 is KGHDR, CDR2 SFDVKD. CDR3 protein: CATSDLRGPDTGELFF. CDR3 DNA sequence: TGTGCCACCAGTGATTTGCGGGGCCCGGACACCGGGGAGCTGTTTTTT.

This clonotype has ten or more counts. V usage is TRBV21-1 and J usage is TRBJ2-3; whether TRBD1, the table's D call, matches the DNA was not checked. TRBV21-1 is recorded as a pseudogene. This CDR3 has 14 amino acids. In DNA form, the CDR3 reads TGTGCCAGCAGCAAAAGCAACAGGGGCGATACGCAGTATTTT. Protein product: CASSKSNRGDTQYF.

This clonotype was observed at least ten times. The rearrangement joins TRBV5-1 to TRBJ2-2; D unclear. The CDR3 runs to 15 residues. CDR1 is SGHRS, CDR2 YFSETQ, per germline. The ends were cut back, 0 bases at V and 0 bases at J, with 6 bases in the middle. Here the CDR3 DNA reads TGCGCCAGCAGCTTGGGGAGCACGAACACCGGGGAGCTGTTTTTT. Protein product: CASSLGSTNTGELFF.

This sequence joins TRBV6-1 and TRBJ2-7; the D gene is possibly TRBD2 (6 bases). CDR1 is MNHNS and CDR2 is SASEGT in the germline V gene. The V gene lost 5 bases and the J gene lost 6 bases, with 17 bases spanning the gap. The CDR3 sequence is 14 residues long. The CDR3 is CASSRGSGVGEQYF. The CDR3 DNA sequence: TGTGCCAGCAGTCGAGGCTCGGGGGTAGGCGAGCAGTACTTC.

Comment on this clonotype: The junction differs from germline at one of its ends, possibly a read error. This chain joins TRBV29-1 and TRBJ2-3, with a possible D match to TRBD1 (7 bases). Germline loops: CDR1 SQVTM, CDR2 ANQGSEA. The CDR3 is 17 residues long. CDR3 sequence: CSVKGASGRLVYNEQYF. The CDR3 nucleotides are TGCAGCGTGAAGGGGGCGTCTGGGAGGCTGGTATACAATGAGCAGTACTTT.

This CDR3 is CASSLDGSSYEQYF. Here the CDR3 DNA reads TGTGCCAGCAGCCTGGACGGCAGCTCCTACGAGCAGTACTTC. The chain joins TRBV5-4 to TRBJ2-7; D gene ambiguous. The CDR3 contains 14 residues. The germline V gene encodes CDR1 SGHNT and CDR2 YYREEE (reference sequence). Trimming took off 4 bases at V and 0 bases at J, with 11 bases between the two ends.

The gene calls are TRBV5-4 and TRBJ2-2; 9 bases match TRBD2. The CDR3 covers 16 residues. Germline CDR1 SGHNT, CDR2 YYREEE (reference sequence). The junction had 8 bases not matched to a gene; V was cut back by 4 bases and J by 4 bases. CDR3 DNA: TGTGCCAGCAGCCCCACTCGCGGGGGGGCCACCGGGGAGCTGTTTTTT. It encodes CASSPTRGGATGELFF.

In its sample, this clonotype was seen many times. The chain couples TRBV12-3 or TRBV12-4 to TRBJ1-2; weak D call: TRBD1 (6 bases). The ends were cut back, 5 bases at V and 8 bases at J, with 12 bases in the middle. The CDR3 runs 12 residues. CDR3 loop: CASSGMTGGYTF. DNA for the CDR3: TGTGCCAGCAGTGGAATGACAGGCGGCTACACCTTC.